This T cell receptor beta chain was captured in a study of identical twins. All donors were healthy, and all were Caucasian. Template switching introduced a universal primer site, and the cDNA bore unique molecular identifiers. TCRdb reprocessed the 5' RACE reads with MiXCR, giving one entry per CDR3 protein. The profile shows more than 600,000 distinct CDR3 sequences, 18% of them singletons. Per germline, CDR1 ENHRY and CDR2 SYGVKD. The CDR3 is made up of 13 amino acids. Trimming removed 4 bases from V and 6 bases from J; junction bases left unmatched: 6. This sample also belongs to another study, concerning T cells expressing NK-cell markers. This second report adds: These same clonotypes (in four donors) also led the CD3+CD56-NKG2C+ fraction.

The receptor comes from a woman aged 18-29 years in good health. The rearrangement joins TRBV10-3 to TRBJ2-7; 7 nucleotides agree with TRBD2. The sequencing sample was made of PBMCs. CDR3 residues: CAISGGPGGEQYF. In nucleotides, the CDR3 is TGTGCCATCAGTGGGGGCCCGGGGGGCGAGCAGTACTTC.